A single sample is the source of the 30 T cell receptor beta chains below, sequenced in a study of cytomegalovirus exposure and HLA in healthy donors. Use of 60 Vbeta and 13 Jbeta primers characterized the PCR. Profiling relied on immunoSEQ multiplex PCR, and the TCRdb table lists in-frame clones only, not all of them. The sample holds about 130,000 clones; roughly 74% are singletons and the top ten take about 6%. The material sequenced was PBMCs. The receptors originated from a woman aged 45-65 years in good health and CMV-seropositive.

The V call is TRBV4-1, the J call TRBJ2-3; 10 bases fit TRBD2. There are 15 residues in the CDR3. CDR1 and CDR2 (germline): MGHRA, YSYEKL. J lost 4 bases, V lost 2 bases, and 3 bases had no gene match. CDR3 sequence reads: CASSQIAGGADTQYF. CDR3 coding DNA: TGCGCCAGCAGCCAAATAGCGGGGGGCGCAGATACGCAGTATTTT.

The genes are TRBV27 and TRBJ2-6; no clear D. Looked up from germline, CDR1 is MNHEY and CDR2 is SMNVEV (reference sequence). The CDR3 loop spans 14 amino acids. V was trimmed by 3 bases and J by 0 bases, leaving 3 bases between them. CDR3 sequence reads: CASSFSSGANVLTF. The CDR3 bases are TGTGCCAGCAGTTTCAGCTCTGGGGCCAACGTCCTGACTTTC.

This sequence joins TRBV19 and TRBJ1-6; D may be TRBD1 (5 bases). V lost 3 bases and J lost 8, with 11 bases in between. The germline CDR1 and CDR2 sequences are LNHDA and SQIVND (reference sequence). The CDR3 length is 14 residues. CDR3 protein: CASSMRGEDSPLHF. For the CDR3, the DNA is TGTGCCAGTAGTATGCGGGGCGAGGATTCACCCCTCCACTTT.

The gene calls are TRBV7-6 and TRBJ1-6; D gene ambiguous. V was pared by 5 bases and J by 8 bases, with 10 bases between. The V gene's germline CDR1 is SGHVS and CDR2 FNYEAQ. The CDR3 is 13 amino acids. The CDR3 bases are TGTGCCAGCAGCCCCAGGAACTATTCACCCCTCCACTTT. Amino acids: CASSPRNYSPLHF.

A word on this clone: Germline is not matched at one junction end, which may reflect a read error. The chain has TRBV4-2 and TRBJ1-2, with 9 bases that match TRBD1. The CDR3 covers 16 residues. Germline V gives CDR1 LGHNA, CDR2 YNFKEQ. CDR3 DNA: TGTGCCCGCAGCCCTAGCGGAGGACAGGGGAACTATGGCTACACCTTC. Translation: CARSPSGGQGNYGYTF.

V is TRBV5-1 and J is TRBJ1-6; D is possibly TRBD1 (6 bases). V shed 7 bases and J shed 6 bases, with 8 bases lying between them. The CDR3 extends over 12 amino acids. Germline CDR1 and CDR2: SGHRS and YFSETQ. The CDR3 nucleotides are TGCGCCAGCGCGGACAGTAATTCACCCCTCCACTTT. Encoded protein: CASADSNSPLHF.

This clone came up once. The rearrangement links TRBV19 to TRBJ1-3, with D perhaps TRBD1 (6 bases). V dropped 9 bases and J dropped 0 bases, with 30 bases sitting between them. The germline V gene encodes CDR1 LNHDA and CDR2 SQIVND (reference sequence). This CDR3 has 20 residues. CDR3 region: CASRKSRVPGATSSGNTIYF. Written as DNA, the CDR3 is TGTGCCAGCCGGAAGTCGCGGGTGCCAGGGGCCACCAGCTCTGGAAACACCATATATTTT. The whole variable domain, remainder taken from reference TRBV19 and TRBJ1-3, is DGGITQSPKYLFRKEGQNVTLSCEQNLNHDAMYWYRQDPGQGLRLIYYSQIVNDFQKGDIAEGYSVSREKKESFPLTVTSAQKNPTAFYLCASRKSRVPGATSSGNTIYFGEGSWLTVV.

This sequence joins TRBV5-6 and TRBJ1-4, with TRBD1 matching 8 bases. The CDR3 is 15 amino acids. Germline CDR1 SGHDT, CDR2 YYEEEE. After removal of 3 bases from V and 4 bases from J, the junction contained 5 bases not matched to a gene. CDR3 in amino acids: CASSYEQGGNEKLFF. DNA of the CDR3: TGTGCCAGCAGCTATGAACAGGGGGGTAATGAAAAACTGTTTTTT.

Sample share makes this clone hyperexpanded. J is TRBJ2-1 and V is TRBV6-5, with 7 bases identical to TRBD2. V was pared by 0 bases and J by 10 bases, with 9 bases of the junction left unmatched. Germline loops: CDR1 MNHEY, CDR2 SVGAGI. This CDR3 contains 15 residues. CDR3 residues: CASSYSSGEAWEQFF. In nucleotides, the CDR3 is TGTGCCAGCAGTTACTCGAGCGGGGAGGCATGGGAGCAGTTCTTC.

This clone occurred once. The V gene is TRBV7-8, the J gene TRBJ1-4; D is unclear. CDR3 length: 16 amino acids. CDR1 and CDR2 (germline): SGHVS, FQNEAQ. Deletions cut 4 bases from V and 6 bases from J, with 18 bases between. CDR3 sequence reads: CASSSGWPTEYEKLFF. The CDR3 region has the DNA TGTGCCAGCAGCTCGGGATGGCCAACAGAGTATGAAAAACTGTTTTTT. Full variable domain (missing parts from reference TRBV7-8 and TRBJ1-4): GAGVSQSPRYKVAKRGQDVALRCDPISGHVSLFWYQQALGQGPEFLTYFQNEAQLDKSGLPSDRFFAERPEGSVSTLKIQRTQQEDSAVYLCASSSGWPTEYEKLFFGSGTQLSVL.

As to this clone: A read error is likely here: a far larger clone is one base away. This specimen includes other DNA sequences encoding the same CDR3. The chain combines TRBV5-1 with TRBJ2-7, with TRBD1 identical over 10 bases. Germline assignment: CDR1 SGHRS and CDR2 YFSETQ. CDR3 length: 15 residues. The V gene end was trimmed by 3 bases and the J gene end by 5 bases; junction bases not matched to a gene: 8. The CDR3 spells CASSSGTGVNHEQYF. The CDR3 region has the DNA TGCGCCAGCAGCTCCGGGACAGGGGTTAATCACGAGCAGTACTTC.

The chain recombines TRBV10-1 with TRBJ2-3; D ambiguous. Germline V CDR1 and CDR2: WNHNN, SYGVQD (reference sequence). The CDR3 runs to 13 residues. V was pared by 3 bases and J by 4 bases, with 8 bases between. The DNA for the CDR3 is TGCGCCAGCAGTGATCCCAATTCAGATACGCAGTATTTT. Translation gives CASSDPNSDTQYF.

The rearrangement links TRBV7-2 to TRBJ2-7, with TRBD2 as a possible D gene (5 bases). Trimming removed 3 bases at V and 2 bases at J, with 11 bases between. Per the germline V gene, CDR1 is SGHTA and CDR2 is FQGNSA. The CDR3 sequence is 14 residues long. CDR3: CASSFGGFTYEQYF. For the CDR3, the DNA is TGTGCCAGCAGCTTTGGCGGGTTTACCTACGAGCAGTACTTC.

CDR3 in DNA: TGTGCCAGCAGCCCGGCGGGACAGAGACGAGAGACCCAGTACTTC. It is translated as CASSPAGQRRETQYF. The chain links TRBV5-4 to TRBJ2-5; TRBD1 might be the D (7 bases). This CDR3 has 15 residues. Germline V lookup: CDR1 SGHNT, CDR2 YYREEE (reference sequence). V lost 4 bases and J lost 4, with 17 bases in between.

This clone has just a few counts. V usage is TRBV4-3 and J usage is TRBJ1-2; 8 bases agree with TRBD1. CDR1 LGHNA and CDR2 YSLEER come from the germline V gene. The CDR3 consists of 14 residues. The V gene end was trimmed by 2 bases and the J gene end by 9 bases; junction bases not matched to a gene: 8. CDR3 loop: CASSQKTGQGSYTF. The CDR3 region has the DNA TGCGCCAGCAGCCAAAAAACCGGACAGGGTAGCTACACCTTC.

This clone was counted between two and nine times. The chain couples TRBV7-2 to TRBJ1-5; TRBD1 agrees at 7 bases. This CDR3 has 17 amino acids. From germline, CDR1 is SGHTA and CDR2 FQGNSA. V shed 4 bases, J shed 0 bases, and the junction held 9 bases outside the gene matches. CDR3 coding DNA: TGTGCCAGCAGCTCCACTCGGACAGGATATAGCAATCAGCCCCAGCATTTT. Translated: CASSSTRTGYSNQPQHF.

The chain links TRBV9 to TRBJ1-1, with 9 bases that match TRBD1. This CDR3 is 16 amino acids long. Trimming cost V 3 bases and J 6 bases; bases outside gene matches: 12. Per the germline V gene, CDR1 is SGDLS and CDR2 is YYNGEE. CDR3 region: CASSAQPDRGQAEAFF. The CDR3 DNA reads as TGTGCCAGCAGCGCGCAACCGGACAGGGGTCAGGCTGAAGCTTTCTTT.

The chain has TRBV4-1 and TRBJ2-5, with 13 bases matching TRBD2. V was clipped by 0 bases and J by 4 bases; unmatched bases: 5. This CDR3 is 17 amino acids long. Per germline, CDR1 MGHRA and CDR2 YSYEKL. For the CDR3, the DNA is TGCGCCAGCAGCCAAGAAAGGAGACTAGCGGGGGGAGAGACCCAGTACTTC. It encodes CASSQERRLAGGETQYF.

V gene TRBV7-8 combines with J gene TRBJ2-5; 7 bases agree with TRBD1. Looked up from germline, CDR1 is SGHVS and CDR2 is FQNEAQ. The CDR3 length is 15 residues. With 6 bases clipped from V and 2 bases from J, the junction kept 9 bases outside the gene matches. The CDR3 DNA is TGTGCCAGCAGAATACAGGGGACGAGACAAGAGACCCAGTACTTC. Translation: CASRIQGTRQETQYF. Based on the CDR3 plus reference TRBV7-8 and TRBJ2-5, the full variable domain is GAGVSQSPRYKVAKRGQDVALRCDPISGHVSLFWYQQALGQGPEFLTYFQNEAQLDKSGLPSDRFFAERPEGSVSTLKIQRTQQEDSAVYLCASRIQGTRQETQYFGPGTRLLVL.

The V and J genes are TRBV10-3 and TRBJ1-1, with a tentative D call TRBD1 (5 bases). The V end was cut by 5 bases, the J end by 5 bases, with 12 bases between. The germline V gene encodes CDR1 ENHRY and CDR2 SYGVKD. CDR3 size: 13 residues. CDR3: CAISWGRSTEAFF. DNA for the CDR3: TGTGCCATCAGTTGGGGGAGGAGTACTGAAGCTTTCTTT.

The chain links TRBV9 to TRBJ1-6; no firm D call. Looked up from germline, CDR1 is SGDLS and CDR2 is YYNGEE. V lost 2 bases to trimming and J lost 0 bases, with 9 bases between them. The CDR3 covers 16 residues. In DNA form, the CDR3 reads TGTGCCAGCAGCGTCGGGTCAAGCTCCTATAATTCACCCCTCCACTTT. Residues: CASSVGSSSYNSPLHF.

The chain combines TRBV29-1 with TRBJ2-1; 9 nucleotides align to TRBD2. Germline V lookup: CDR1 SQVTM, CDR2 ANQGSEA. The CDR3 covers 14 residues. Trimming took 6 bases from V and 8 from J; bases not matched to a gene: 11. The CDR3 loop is CSVSSGGAAYEQFF. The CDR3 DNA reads TGCAGCGTGAGTAGCGGGGGCGCCGCCTATGAGCAGTTCTTC.

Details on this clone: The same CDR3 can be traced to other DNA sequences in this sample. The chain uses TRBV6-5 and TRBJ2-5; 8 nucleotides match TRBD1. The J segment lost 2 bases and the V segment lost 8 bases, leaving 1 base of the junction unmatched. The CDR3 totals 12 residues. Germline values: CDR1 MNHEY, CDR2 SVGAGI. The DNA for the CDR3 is TGTGCCAGCCGGACAGGGCAAGAGACCCAGTACTTC. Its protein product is CASRTGQETQYF.

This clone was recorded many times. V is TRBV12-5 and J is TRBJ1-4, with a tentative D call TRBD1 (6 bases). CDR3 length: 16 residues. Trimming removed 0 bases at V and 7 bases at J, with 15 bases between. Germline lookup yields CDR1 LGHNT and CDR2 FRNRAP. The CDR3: CASGLVRGGPFEKLFF. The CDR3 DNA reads TGTGCTAGTGGTTTGGTAAGGGGGGGACCCTTTGAAAAACTGTTTTTT.

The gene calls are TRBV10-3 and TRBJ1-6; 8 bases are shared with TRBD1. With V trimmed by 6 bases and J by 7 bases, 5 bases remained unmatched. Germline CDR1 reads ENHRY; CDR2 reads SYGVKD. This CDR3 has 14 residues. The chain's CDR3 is CAISQGAENSPLHF. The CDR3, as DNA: TGTGCCATCAGCCAGGGGGCAGAGAATTCACCCCTCCACTTT.

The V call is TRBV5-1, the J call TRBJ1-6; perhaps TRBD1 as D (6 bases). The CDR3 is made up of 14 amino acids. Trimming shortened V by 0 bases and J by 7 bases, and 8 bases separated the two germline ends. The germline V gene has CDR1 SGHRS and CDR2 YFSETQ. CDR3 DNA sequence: TGCGCCAGCAGCTTGGGGACAGCCAATTCACCCCTCCACTTT. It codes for CASSLGTANSPLHF.

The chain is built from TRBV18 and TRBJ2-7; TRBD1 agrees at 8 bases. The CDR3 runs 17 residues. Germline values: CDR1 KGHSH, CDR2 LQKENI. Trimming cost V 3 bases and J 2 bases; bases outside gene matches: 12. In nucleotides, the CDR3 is TGTGCCAGCTCACCTCTTCCTACCGGGACAGGCCCCTACGAGCAGTACTTC. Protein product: CASSPLPTGTGPYEQYF.

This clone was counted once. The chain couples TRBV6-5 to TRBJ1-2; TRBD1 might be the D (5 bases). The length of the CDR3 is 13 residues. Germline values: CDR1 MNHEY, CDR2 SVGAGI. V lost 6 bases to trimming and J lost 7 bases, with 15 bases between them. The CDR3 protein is CASRNGGIGGYTF. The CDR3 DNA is TGTGCCAGCAGAAACGGGGGGATTGGTGGCTACACCTTC.

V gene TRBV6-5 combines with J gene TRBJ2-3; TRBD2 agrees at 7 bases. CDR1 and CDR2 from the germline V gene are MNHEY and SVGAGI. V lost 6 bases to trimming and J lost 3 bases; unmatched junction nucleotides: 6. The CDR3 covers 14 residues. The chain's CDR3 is CASRVTGGTDTQYF. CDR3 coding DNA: TGTGCCAGCAGAGTTACCGGGGGGACAGATACGCAGTATTTT.

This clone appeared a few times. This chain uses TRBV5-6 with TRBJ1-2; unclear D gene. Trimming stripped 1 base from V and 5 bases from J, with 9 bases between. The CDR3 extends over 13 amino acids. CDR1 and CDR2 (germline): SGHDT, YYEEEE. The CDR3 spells CASSLSRQYGYTF. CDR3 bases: TGTGCCAGCAGCTTGTCCAGGCAATATGGCTACACCTTC.